The sample holds a few counts of the clone carrying this T cell receptor beta chain. The CDR3 is 15 amino acids. V was trimmed by 5 bases and J by 4 bases, leaving 16 bases between them. The germline CDR1 and CDR2 sequences are SGHTA and FQGTGA. These data come from a study of sequential checkpoint blockade in melanoma. The method was immunoSEQ multiplex PCR; TCRdb's version includes in-frame clones alone and lacks a portion of them. The profile shows around 40,000 clones, 80% to 90% of them singletons. This sample's treatment: randomized to nivolumab then ipilimumab (arm A) or the reverse (arm B). Sorted cells were live CD3+CD8+, lacking CD19 and CD56, from PBMCs.

The origin of this receptor is a human donor with melanoma. The V and J genes are TRBV7-3 and TRBJ2-3; a possible D gene is TRBD1 (6 bases). The sequenced sample was CD8+ T cells sorted from blood (inferred from file names), obtained from a patient given nivolumab and ipilimumab in sequence. This CDR3 reads CASSLGGVIADTQYF. The CDR3 region has the DNA TGTGCCAGCAGCCTAGGGGGAGTTATCGCAGATACGCAGTATTTT.